The rows below give T cell receptor beta chains drawn from one sample of a study of identical twins. TCRdb independently ran MiXCR on the 5' RACE reads; one entry per CDR3 protein. The table shows 410,000 or so distinct CDR3 sequences, with approximately 18% occurring only once. Sequencing used naive T cells sorted from blood. These receptors were taken from a man between 50 and 59 years old in good health. Each CDR3 is given with its conserved first and last residue. The D gene is left open where the match is weak. A row's size may be missing; if present it is once, few, many or a size class.

>TRBD2|TRBJ2-1|few|TRBV4-3
TGCGCCAGCAGCCAAGATGTTCCAGCGGGAGTGGGCAATGAGCAGTTCTTC
CASSQDVPAGVGNEQFF
>NA|TRBJ2-2|NA|TRBV6-4
TGTGCCAGCAGTGACTTGACCGGGGAGCTGTTTTTT
CASSDLTGELFF
>NA|TRBJ2-3|few|TRBV6-2/TRBV6-3
TGTGCCAGCAGTTACCCAGGGCCAGATACGCAGTATTTT
CASSYPGPDTQYF
>TRBD1|TRBJ2-2|NA|TRBV4-2
TGTGCCAGCAGCACCCAGGGGGCCGGGGAGCTGTTTTTT
CASSTQGAGELFF
>NA|TRBJ1-2|NA|TRBV24-1
TGTGCCACCAGTGACCCTAAGGGCGGATACTACACCTTC
CATSDPKGGYYTF
>NA|TRBJ2-3|many|TRBV5-1
TGCGCCAGCAGTGTGGAATTTGGAGATACGCAGTATTTT
CASSVEFGDTQYF
>NA|TRBJ2-7|few|TRBV4-3
TGCGCCAGCAGCCAAGATCCGGGGTACTACGAGCAGTACTTC
CASSQDPGYYEQYF
>NA|TRBJ1-2|NA|TRBV6-1
TGTGCCAGCAGGTGGACCGCAAACTATGGCTACACCTTC
CASRWTANYGYTF
>TRBD2|TRBJ2-1|many|TRBV4-2
TGTGCCAGCAGCCAAGACCTAGCGGGAGGGGCCTACAATGAGCAGTTCTTC
CASSQDLAGGAYNEQFF
>TRBD1|TRBJ2-7|once|TRBV6-2/TRBV6-3
TGTGCCAGCAGTGAGACAGGGATCTACGAGCAGTACTTC
CASSETGIYEQYF
>TRBD2|TRBJ2-3|few|TRBV4-1
TGCGCCAGCAGCCGTCTAGCGGGGGTCTTGAGTACGCAGTATTTT
CASSRLAGVLSTQYF
>TRBD2|TRBJ2-1|NA|TRBV4-2
TGTGCCAGCAGCTCACCCGGGGGGGCGGGGGGCCTAGAGCAGTTCTTC
CASSSPGGAGGLEQFF
>NA|TRBJ2-1|few|TRBV27
TGTGCCAGCACGCCCACTGTAGGCTACCTCTACAATGAGCAGTTCTTC
CASTPTVGYLYNEQFF
>TRBD2|TRBJ2-1|NA|TRBV12-3/TRBV12-4
TGTGCCAGCAGTTGGCTCCAGCGGGGTGGAGGTGAGCAGTTCTTC
CASSWLQRGGGEQFF
>TRBD2|TRBJ2-2|many|TRBV14
TGTGCCAGCAGCCCTCGACTAGCGGGCCCGAACACCGGGGAGCTGTTTTTT
CASSPRLAGPNTGELFF
>TRBD1|TRBJ1-1|NA|TRBV29-1
TGCAGCGTTGAAGATACAGGGGGCCTAGCTGAAGCTTTCTTT
CSVEDTGGLAEAFF
>NA|TRBJ2-2|NA|TRBV28
TGTGCCAGCACGTCCCCCGGGGGACCTAACACCGGGGAGCTGTTTTTT
CASTSPGGPNTGELFF
>NA|TRBJ2-3|many|TRBV5-1
TGCGCCAGCAGCCTTAGCGCGGGGACTAGCACAGATACGCAGTATTTT
CASSLSAGTSTDTQYF
>NA|TRBJ1-3|many|TRBV7-2
TGTGCCAGCAGCTTAGTTCCAGCGAGCTCTGGAAACACCATATATTTT
CASSLVPASSGNTIYF
>NA|TRBJ1-5|NA|TRBV6-1
TGTGCCAGCAACGAGCGGGGCCCGGAGCCCCAGCATTTT
CASNERGPEPQHF
>TRBD2|TRBJ2-3|many|TRBV12-3/TRBV12-4
TGTGCCAGCAGTTCAACTTTAGCGGGAGAGCTAGATACGGGGTATTTT
CASSSTLAGELDTGYF
>NA|TRBJ2-1|NA|TRBV7-9
TGTGCCAGCACCCCGGGTTCGGGGGCGCGATACAATGAGCAGTTCTTC
CASTPGSGARYNEQFF
>TRBD1|TRBJ2-7|many|TRBV5-1
TGCGCCAGCAGCCCCCACGGACAGGGGACCGGCGAGCAGTACTTC
CASSPHGQGTGEQYF
>TRBD1|TRBJ2-7|NA|TRBV25-1
TGTGCCAGCAGGGGACAGGGGGGGAGCTACGAGCAGTACTTC
CASRGQGGSYEQYF
>TRBD2|TRBJ2-4|few|TRBV20-1
TGCAGTGCTAGAGGTCCGGGACTAGCGGGATATGGAGACATTCAGTACTTC
CSARGPGLAGYGDIQYF
>NA|TRBJ2-7|NA|TRBV29-1
TGCAGCGTCCGGACGGGAGACGCCTACGAGCAGTACTTC
CSVRTGDAYEQYF
>NA|TRBJ2-7|few|TRBV15
TGTGCCACCAGCAGAGACCTCGTAGCCTACGAGCAGTACTTC
CATSRDLVAYEQYF
>TRBD1|TRBJ1-2|many|TRBV6-5
TGTGCCAGCAGTTCTCCCCGACAGGGTTGGACCTTC
CASSSPRQGWTF
>NA|TRBJ2-4|few|TRBV6-2/TRBV6-3
TGTGCCAGCAGTTACGTGTTGGACATTCAGTACTTC
CASSYVLDIQYF
>NA|TRBJ2-2|few|TRBV25-1
TGTGCCAGCAGTCCAGTCTACCTGAACACCGGGGAGCTGTTTTTT
CASSPVYLNTGELFF
>TRBD2|TRBJ2-2|many|TRBV28
TGTGCCAGCAGCCAAAACTGGGGTTGGACTAGCGAGAACACCGGGGAGCTGTTTTTT
CASSQNWGWTSENTGELFF